This entry concerns a single T cell receptor beta chain. This clonotype was counted only a few times. The antigen this receptor binds is unknown. No much larger clone exists at a distance of one base, and base qualities are not known. Library preparation employed RT-PCR. Sequencing was performed on an Illumina HiSeq 2500. TCRdb itself trimmed the public reads at Q25 with fastp, ran MiXCR and retained productive beta chains. For every CDR3 protein sequence, its rows merge into one entry that carries the most common genes and DNA. A total of hundreds of thousands of distinct CDR3 sequences appear in this sample, approximately 18% of them only once. The ten largest make up approximately 11% of the sample. The sample originates from a study of response to subunit inactivated influenza vaccine (dated by TCRdb to the late 2010s). For the wider study: To follow how T cells responded to a trivalent subunit inactivated influenza vaccine, the researchers relied on deep quantitative profiling of the T cell receptor repertoire. Overall study results and their limits: The authors proposed that each seasonal influenza vaccination may bring in only a limited number of new T cells.

From the cysteine through the phenylalanine, the CDR3 covers 16 amino acids. Only CDR3 DNA is held: 48 bases, read in frame from base 1. V loses 5 bases at its end and J loses 6 bases; junction bases beyond the gene matches: 9. The sequence was collected from a man over 45 who received an inactivated influenza vaccine. Donor details come from another sample of the same person, matched by shared clones. The rearranged segments are TRBV12-3 or TRBV12-4 and TRBJ2-1, and 11 junction bases match TRBD2. The sample here was PBMCs from blood, taken about 5 days after vaccination. The DNA reads as follows: TGTGCCAGCAGTCCGGTGGGGCTAGCGGGAGGCAATGAGCAGTTCTTC. This sequence encodes CASSPVGLAGGNEQFF.